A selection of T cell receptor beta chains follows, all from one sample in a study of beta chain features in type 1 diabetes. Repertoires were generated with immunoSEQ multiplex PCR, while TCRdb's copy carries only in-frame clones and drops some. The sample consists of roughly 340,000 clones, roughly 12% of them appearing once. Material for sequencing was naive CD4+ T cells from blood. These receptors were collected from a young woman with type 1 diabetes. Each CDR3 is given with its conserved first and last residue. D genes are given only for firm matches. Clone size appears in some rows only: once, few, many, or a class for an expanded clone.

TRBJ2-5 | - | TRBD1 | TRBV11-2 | CASSSLQGRETQYF | TGTGCCAGCAGCTCACTACAGGGGCGAGAGACCCAGTACTTC
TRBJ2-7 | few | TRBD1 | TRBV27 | CASSFSTTGEYEQYF | TGTGCCAGCAGTTTTTCGACGACAGGGGAGTACGAGCAGTACTTC
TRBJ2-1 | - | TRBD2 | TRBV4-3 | CASSQDWRERGAAEQFF | TGCGCCAGCAGCCAAGATTGGCGGGAGCGAGGGGCGGCTGAGCAGTTCTTC
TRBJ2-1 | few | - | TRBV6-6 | CASSPARDWGLNEQFF | TGTGCCAGCAGCCCCGCCCGGGACTGGGGACTCAATGAGCAGTTCTTC
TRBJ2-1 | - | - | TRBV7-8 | CASRPPLRRGPYNEQFF | TGTGCCAGCAGACCCCCCCTACGTAGAGGGCCCTACAATGAGCAGTTCTTC
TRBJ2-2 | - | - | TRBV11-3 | CASRTTGGELFF | TGTGCCAGCAGAACAACAGGGGGGGAGCTGTTTTTT
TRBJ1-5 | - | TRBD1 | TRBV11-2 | CASSLGTGQGRPQHF | TGTGCCAGCAGCTTAGGTACGGGACAGGGAAGGCCCCAGCATTTT
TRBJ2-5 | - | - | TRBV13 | CASSFMQETQYF | TGTGCCAGCAGCTTTATGCAAGAGACCCAGTACTTC
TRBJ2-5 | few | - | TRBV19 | CASSATMGQETQYF | TGTGCCAGTAGTGCCACTATGGGCCAAGAGACCCAGTACTTC
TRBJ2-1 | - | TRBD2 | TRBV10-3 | CAIQASGNEQFF | TGTGCCATCCAGGCTAGCGGGAATGAGCAGTTCTTC
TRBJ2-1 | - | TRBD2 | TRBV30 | CAWSSLLAGAGEQFF | TGTGCCTGGAGTAGCCTCTTAGCGGGAGCCGGTGAGCAGTTCTTC
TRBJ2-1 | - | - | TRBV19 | CASSYGGGPSSYNEQFF | TGTGCCAGTAGTTACGGGGGAGGTCCTAGCTCCTACAATGAGCAGTTCTTC
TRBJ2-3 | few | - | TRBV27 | CASSSYLLADTQYF | TGTGCCAGCAGTTCCTATCTTTTGGCAGATACGCAGTATTTT
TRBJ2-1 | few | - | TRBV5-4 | CASSLYAGPSYNEQFF | TGTGCCAGCAGCTTGTATGCAGGGCCCTCCTACAATGAGCAGTTCTTC
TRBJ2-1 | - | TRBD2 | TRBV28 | CASSSRGGWYNEQFF | TGTGCCAGCAGCAGTCGGGGGGGCTGGTACAATGAGCAGTTCTTC
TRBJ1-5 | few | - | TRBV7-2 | CASSQEAIQPQHF | TGTGCCAGCAGCCAAGAGGCCATCCAGCCCCAGCATTTT
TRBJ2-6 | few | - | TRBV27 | CASSLEGSGANVLTF | TGTGCCAGCAGCCTAGAGGGCTCTGGGGCCAACGTCCTGACTTTC
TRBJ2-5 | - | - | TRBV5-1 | CASSSSQETQYF | TGCGCCAGCAGCTCCTCGCAAGAGACCCAGTACTTC
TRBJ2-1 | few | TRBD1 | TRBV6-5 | CASSEILGQGGQFF | TGTGCCAGCAGTGAAATTCTTGGACAGGGTGGGCAGTTCTTC
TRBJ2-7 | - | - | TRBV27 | CASSLSLDRYEQYF | TGTGCCAGCAGTTTATCCCTCGACAGATACGAGCAGTACTTC
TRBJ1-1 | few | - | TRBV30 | CAWRGRLSTEAFF | TGTGCCTGGAGGGGGAGGTTGAGCACTGAAGCTTTCTTT
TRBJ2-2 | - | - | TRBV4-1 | CASSQDFRENTGELFF | TGCGCCAGCAGCCAAGATTTCAGGGAGAACACCGGGGAGCTGTTTTTT
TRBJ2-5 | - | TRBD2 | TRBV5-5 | CASSLVLAGGMETQYF | TGTGCCAGCAGCTTGGTACTAGCGGGAGGGATGGAGACCCAGTACTTC
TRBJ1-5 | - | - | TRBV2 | CASAGVDSNQPQHF | TGTGCCAGCGCCGGGGTCGATAGCAATCAGCCCCAGCATTTT